This T cell receptor (beta chain) was captured by sequencing in a study of shared clonotypes between healthy human individuals. General study points: Memory subsets generally showed smaller estimated richness than naive subsets did. When naive CD4 clonotypes were compared across a few donors, roughly 4.9% were shared.

About this clone itself: Its specificity is not known.

The germline CDR1 and CDR2 sequences are LNHDA and SQIVND (reference sequence). V was pared by 4 bases and J by 0 bases, with 5 bases of the junction left unmatched. This CDR3 spans 15 amino acids. The assay was immunoSEQ multiplex PCR, and TCRdb's table has in-frame clones only and misses some. The sample yields about 2 million clones, 95% seen once. It was into CD45RA+ naive and CD45RA-negative memory subsets that the CD4+ cells were split. The rearrangement uses TRBV19 and TRBJ1-1; 7 nucleotides agree with TRBD1. Sample: naive CD4+ T cells sorted from blood. Subset of the sample: CD45RA+ positively selected. The receptor was derived from a young man in good health. As DNA, the CDR3 is TGTGCCAGTAGTAGAACCGACAGGGTGAACACTGAAGCTTTCTTT. Protein sequence: CASSRTDRVNTEAFF. The variable domain in full, with the rest retrieved from reference TRBV19 and TRBJ1-1, is DGGITQSPKYLFRKEGQNVTLSCEQNLNHDAMYWYRQDPGQGLRLIYYSQIVNDFQKGDIAEGYSVSREKKESFPLTVTSAQKNPTAFYLCASSRTDRVNTEAFFGQGTRLTVV.